What follows are 26 T cell receptor beta chains derived from one specimen sequenced in a study of identical twins. Each CDR3 protein gets one entry after TCRdb re-called the 5' RACE reads with MiXCR. The table has 700,000 or so distinct CDR3 sequences, roughly 8% seen once. The data were also submitted as part of a second study, on yellow fever vaccine responses in identical twins.

Specimen: PBMCs. Receptor source: a woman aged 18-29 years in good health.

This clonotype was picked up a small number of times. This chain connects TRBV7-2 to TRBJ2-1; D possibly corresponds to TRBD2 (5 bases). Trimming shortened V by 0 bases and J by 14 bases, and 20 bases separated the two germline ends. Germline lookup yields CDR1 SGHTA and CDR2 FQGNSA. CDR3 length equals 15 residues. CDR3 amino acids: CASSLAVSVGILEFF. CDR3 nucleotides: TGTGCCAGCAGCTTAGCCGTATCTGTCGGGATACTCGAGTTCTTC.

The rearrangement links TRBV11-2 to TRBJ1-3; D is undetermined. CDR1 is SGHAT, CDR2 FQNNGV, per germline. Trimming took 0 bases from V and 4 from J, leaving 4 bases between them. The CDR3 covers 13 residues. CDR3 loop: CASSLDRGNTIYF. In nucleotides, the CDR3 is TGTGCCAGCAGCTTAGATCGGGGAAACACCATATATTTT.

This clonotype was detected a few times. The chain employs TRBV19 and TRBJ1-6; D unclear. Trimming cost V 7 bases and J 8 bases, with 12 bases left between them. The CDR3 is 13 residues long. Per germline, CDR1 LNHDA and CDR2 SQIVND (reference sequence). The CDR3 is CASTTDSYSPLHF. The CDR3 DNA follows: TGTGCCAGTACCACCGATTCGTATTCACCCCTCCACTTT.

At least ten counts were recorded for this clonotype. This chain connects TRBV10-3 to TRBJ2-7; 10 bases are a match to TRBD2. J was trimmed by 5 bases and V by 6 bases; bases with no gene match: 7. The CDR3 runs to 14 residues. The germline gives CDR1 ENHRY, CDR2 SYGVKD. The CDR3 protein is CAIRTGTSANEQYF. In DNA form, the CDR3 reads TGTGCCATCAGAACCGGGACTAGCGCGAACGAGCAGTACTTC.

V is TRBV7-2 and J is TRBJ2-3, with TRBD2 matching over 14 bases. The CDR3 totals 16 residues. CDR1 is SGHTA, CDR2 FQGNSA, per germline. The V and J ends lost 5 bases and 5 bases, in that order; junction bases with no gene match: 6. The CDR3 region is CASSIRLAGGKDTQYF. CDR3 in DNA: TGTGCCAGCAGCATTAGACTAGCGGGGGGGAAAGATACGCAGTATTTT. The entire variable domain, with the rest obtained from reference TRBV7-2 and TRBJ2-3, is as follows: GAGVSQSPSNKVTEKGKDVELRCDPISGHTALYWYRQSLGQGLEFLIYFQGNSAPDKSGLPSDRFSAERTGGSVSTLTIQRTQQEDSAVYLCASSIRLAGGKDTQYFGPGTRLTVL.

This clonotype was picked up many times. The V call is TRBV12-3 or TRBV12-4, the J call TRBJ1-5; D not resolved. This CDR3 is 12 amino acids long. V was trimmed by 5 bases and J by 1 base, leaving 3 bases between them. Written as DNA, the CDR3 is TGTGCCAGCAGTACAAGCAATCAGCCCCAGCATTTT. Protein: CASSTSNQPQHF.

This clonotype has ten or more counts. The chain uses TRBV6-5 and TRBJ1-2; TRBD1 matches at 7 bases. The CDR3 runs 16 residues. The V and J ends lost 0 bases and 0 bases, in that order; junction bases with no gene match: 4. Germline lookup yields CDR1 MNHEY and CDR2 SVGAGI. CDR3 sequence (DNA): TGTGCCAGCAGTTACTCGGGACAGACCCCTAACTATGGCTACACCTTC. It yields the protein CASSYSGQTPNYGYTF.

This rearrangement joins TRBV6-1 to TRBJ2-7; D is possibly TRBD1 or TRBD2 (5 bases each). This CDR3 is 14 amino acids long. V dropped 7 bases and J dropped 2 bases, with 15 bases sitting between them. The germline V gene has CDR1 MNHNS and CDR2 SASEGT. CDR3 sequence: CASNSGTAPYEQYF. In nucleotides, the CDR3 is TGTGCCAGCAACTCTGGGACGGCGCCCTACGAGCAGTACTTC.

As DNA, the CDR3 is TGCAGTGCTAGAAGGACAGGGGGCGCGGAAAAACTGTTTTTT. It encodes CSARRTGGAEKLFF. The rearrangement links TRBV20-1 to TRBJ1-4; 11 bases fit TRBD1. Germline V gives CDR1 DFQATT, CDR2 SNEGSKA (reference sequence). The CDR3 totals 14 residues. V lost 2 bases and J lost 8; bases outside the gene matches: 4.

This clonotype appeared a few times. V and J are TRBV3-1 and TRBJ2-7, with D perhaps given as TRBD1 or TRBD2 (5 bases each). V dropped 0 bases and J dropped 10 bases, with 16 bases sitting between them. This CDR3 contains 14 residues. Germline CDR1 LGHDT, CDR2 YNNKEL (reference sequence). The CDR3: CASSQDRGGVDQYF. The CDR3 nucleotides are TGTGCCAGCAGCCAAGATCGTGGGGGAGTTGATCAGTACTTC.

This clonotype was counted a few times. The J gene is TRBJ2-7, the V gene TRBV28, with 9 bases lining up with TRBD1. From germline, CDR1 is MDHEN and CDR2 SYDVKM. This CDR3 region has 15 residues. The V and J ends lost 3 bases and 4 bases, in that order; junction bases with no gene match: 7. This CDR3 is CASSFGDREVYEQYF. CDR3 sequence (DNA): TGTGCCAGCAGTTTCGGGGACAGGGAAGTTTACGAGCAGTACTTC.

The rearrangement links TRBV28 to TRBJ1-2, with TRBD1 matching over 8 bases. The CDR3 totals 15 residues. CDR1 is MDHEN and CDR2 is SYDVKM in the germline V gene. With 6 bases clipped from V and 8 bases from J, the junction kept 14 bases outside the gene matches. CDR3 residues: CASSKRTGPNLGYTF. In DNA, the CDR3 is TGTGCCAGCAGCAAAAGGACAGGGCCAAATTTGGGCTACACCTTC.

This clonotype was counted a few times. The V and J genes are TRBV20-1 and TRBJ2-3, with D maybe TRBD2 (6 bases). The CDR3 runs to 13 residues. The ends were cut back, 6 bases at V and 4 bases at J, with 14 bases in the middle. The germline V gene has CDR1 DFQATT and CDR2 SNEGSKA (reference sequence). The CDR3 nucleotides read TGCAGTGCGGACCAGCGGGCGGCAGATACGCAGTATTTT. Protein sequence: CSADQRAADTQYF.

This clonotype showed up just a few times. This chain joins TRBV6-1 and TRBJ2-1; 11 bases line up with TRBD2. CDR1 is MNHNS and CDR2 is SASEGT in the germline V gene. This CDR3 contains 18 residues. Germline trimming cut 0 bases from V and 5 bases from J; bases unmatched to any gene: 9. The DNA of the CDR3 is TGTGCCAGCAGTGAAGCATTTCAGGGACTAGCGGCGAACAATGAGCAGTTCTTC. Its protein product is CASSEAFQGLAANNEQFF.

This clonotype was picked up a small number of times. This chain joins TRBV7-2 and TRBJ2-1; a possible D gene is TRBD1 (5 bases). V lost 5 bases and J lost 12, with 14 bases in between. This CDR3 contains 12 residues. Germline CDR1 SGHTA, CDR2 FQGNSA. Written as DNA, the CDR3 is TGTGCCAGCAGCCTGTGGGGTCAGGGGCAGTTCTTC. Translating gives CASSLWGQGQFF.

This clonotype was recorded a few times. This rearrangement joins TRBV7-2 to TRBJ1-3; TRBD1 aligns across 7 bases. The CDR3 totals 14 residues. Germline CDR1 SGHTA, CDR2 FQGNSA. V dropped 4 bases and J dropped 2; count of bases not matched to a gene: 2. The CDR3 nucleotides read TGTGCCAGCAGCTCTCAGGGGGCTGGAAACACCATATATTTT. Protein product: CASSSQGAGNTIYF.

This clonotype was seen only a few times. The chain combines TRBV7-2 with TRBJ2-1; TRBD2 matches at 13 bases. The germline CDR1 and CDR2 sequences are SGHTA and FQGNSA. The length of the CDR3 is 15 residues. Trimming removed 4 bases from V and 10 bases from J; junction bases left unmatched: 7. CDR3 region: CASSSETSGRSEQFF. CDR3 nucleotides: TGTGCCAGCAGCTCCGAGACTAGCGGGAGGTCGGAGCAGTTCTTC.

This clonotype was counted ten times or more. This chain links TRBV25-1 with TRBJ2-5, with D hard to call. This CDR3 comprises 14 residues. From germline, CDR1 is MGHDK and CDR2 SYGVNS. Trimming shortened V by 1 base and J by 1 base, and 7 bases separated the two germline ends. DNA of the CDR3: TGTGCCAGCAGTGAATCCTCGACCCAAGAGACCCAGTACTTC. Translation gives CASSESSTQETQYF.

This clonotype was recorded many times. This chain joins TRBV7-2 and TRBJ2-7; TRBD2 matches at 12 bases. The V gene's germline CDR1 is SGHTA and CDR2 FQGNSA. V was pared by 0 bases and J by 6 bases, with 6 bases of the junction left unmatched. The CDR3 length is 16 residues. The CDR3 region has the DNA TGTGCCAGCAGCTTAGCGCATCTAGCGGGGGGGCCCGAGCAGTACTTC. This translates into CASSLAHLAGGPEQYF.

The chain recombines TRBV7-9 with TRBJ2-5, with 10 bases fitting TRBD2. CDR1 is SEHNR, CDR2 FQNEAQ, per germline (reference sequence). This CDR3 region has 17 residues. V trimming: 5 bases; J trimming: 1 base; junction bases outside the gene matches: 10. The CDR3 is CASSPRRERGGQETQYF. The DNA for the CDR3 is TGTGCCAGCAGCCCCCGAAGGGAGCGGGGGGGCCAAGAGACCCAGTACTTC.

The V call is TRBV29-1, the J call TRBJ2-6, with 8 bases fitting TRBD1. The germline CDR1 and CDR2 sequences are SQVTM and ANQGSEA. CDR3 length: 16 amino acids. V was pared by 4 bases and J by 3 bases, with 8 bases of the junction left unmatched. The CDR3: CSVAERTGFGANVLTF. The CDR3 DNA sequence: TGCAGCGTTGCGGAGAGGACAGGGTTTGGGGCCAACGTCCTGACTTTC.

On this clonotype: A much larger clone is a single base away; this may be a read error. J is TRBJ2-1 and V is TRBV29-1; the D call may be TRBD1 or TRBD2 (5 bases each). CDR3 size: 14 residues. Germline V gives CDR1 SQVTM, CDR2 ANQGSEA. The CDR3 DNA follows: TGCTGCGTTGACGGGGACGTCCCCTACAATGAGCAGTTCTTC. It specifies CCVDGDVPYNEQFF.

In its sample, this clonotype was seen a few times. The V gene is TRBV6-1, the J gene TRBJ2-5; tentatively, D is TRBD1 or TRBD2 (5 bases each). Germline V gives CDR1 MNHNS, CDR2 SASEGT. The CDR3 loop spans 16 amino acids. V shed 6 bases and J shed 3 bases, with 20 bases lying between them. CDR3 nucleotides: TGTGCCAGCAGACTCCGGGCGAGCGGACAAAAAGAGACCCAGTACTTC. The encoded protein is CASRLRASGQKETQYF.

This chain uses TRBV9 with TRBJ2-3; D is ambiguous. V was pared by 0 bases and J by 2 bases, with 16 bases between. This CDR3 contains 17 residues. The germline V gene has CDR1 SGDLS and CDR2 YYNGEE. The CDR3 DNA reads as TGTGCCAGCAGCGTAGAGGCTAACTCGCTTCTCACAGATACGCAGTATTTT. This sequence encodes CASSVEANSLLTDTQYF.

This clonotype came up a few times. The chain uses TRBV7-6 and TRBJ2-4, with 7 bases lining up with TRBD2. Germline assignment: CDR1 SGHVS and CDR2 FNYEAQ. J lost 2 bases, V lost 5 bases, and 12 bases had no gene match. The CDR3 totals 17 residues. The CDR3 is CASSPRLAGGPKNIQYF. The CDR3 DNA reads TGTGCCAGCAGCCCTAGACTAGCCGGGGGACCCAAAAACATTCAGTACTTC.

Ten or more counts support this clonotype. V is TRBV7-9 and J is TRBJ2-1; TRBD2 aligns across 8 bases. Germline V gene sequence: CDR1 SEHNR, CDR2 FQNEAQ (reference sequence). J lost 3 bases, V lost 4 bases, and 5 bases had no gene match. CDR3 size: 15 residues. The CDR3 region is CASSSGGTNYNEQFF. The CDR3 nucleotides are TGTGCCAGCAGCTCGGGGGGGACAAACTACAATGAGCAGTTCTTC.